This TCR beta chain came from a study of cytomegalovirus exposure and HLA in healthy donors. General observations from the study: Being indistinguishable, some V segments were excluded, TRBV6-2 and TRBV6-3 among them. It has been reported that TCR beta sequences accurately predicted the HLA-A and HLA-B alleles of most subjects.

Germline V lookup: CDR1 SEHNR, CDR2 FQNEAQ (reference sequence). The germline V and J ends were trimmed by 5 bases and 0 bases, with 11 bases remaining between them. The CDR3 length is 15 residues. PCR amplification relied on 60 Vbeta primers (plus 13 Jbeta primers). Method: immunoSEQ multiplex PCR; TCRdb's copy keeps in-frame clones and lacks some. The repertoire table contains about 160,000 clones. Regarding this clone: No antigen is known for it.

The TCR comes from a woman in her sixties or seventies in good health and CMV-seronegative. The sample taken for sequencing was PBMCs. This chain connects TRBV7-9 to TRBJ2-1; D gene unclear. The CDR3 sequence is CASSLLEISYNEQFF. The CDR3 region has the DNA TGTGCCAGCAGCCTGCTAGAGATCTCCTACAATGAGCAGTTCTTC.